This record covers a single TCR beta chain. The antigen is undetermined. Generated by immunoSEQ multiplex PCR, the TCRdb table keeps only in-frame clones and is missing some. The table records fewer than 250,000 clones, 86% of them present only once. This CDR3 contains 15 residues. The germline gives CDR1 MNHEY, CDR2 SVGAGI. J lost 0 bases, V lost 6 bases, and 5 bases had no gene match. This sample was included in a study of cytomegalovirus exposure and HLA in healthy donors. On the study more broadly: The same platform was used for the 100 to 150 validation repertoires as for the approximately 730 first-cohort repertoires, as reported in a later analysis.

General observations from the study: One later analysis, an examination of the approximately 130 validation repertoires, found that first-cohort TCR clusters tended to co-occur in them.

The chain uses TRBV6-5 and TRBJ1-2; 9 bases align to TRBD1. The sample consisted of PBMCs. The TCR sequence derives from a woman aged 18-29 years in good health and CMV-seronegative. CDR3 in amino acids: CASSPDRGTNYGYTF. DNA of the CDR3: TGTGCCAGCAGCCCGGACAGGGGAACTAACTATGGCTACACCTTC.